The 30 T cell receptor beta chains presented below share a single source sample, sequenced in a study of T cell responses to AZD1222 COVID-19 vaccine. Assay used: immunoSEQ multiplex PCR; TCRdb lists only in-frame clones, some missing. The sample records 130,000 to 150,000 clones, 75% to 90% being singletons. The sequenced sample was peripheral blood, obtained on day 0 of AZD1222 vaccination. These receptors were collected from an adult in good health.

The rearrangement joins TRBV5-4 to TRBJ2-6, with D uncertain. Germline V gives CDR1 SGHNT, CDR2 YYREEE (reference sequence). The CDR3 is 15 amino acids. Trimming pared 2 bases from V and 1 base from J, leaving 7 bases between. The CDR3 protein is CASSFFGSGANVLTF. Here the CDR3 DNA reads TGTGCCAGCAGCTTTTTCGGTTCTGGGGCCAACGTCCTGACTTTC.

The rearrangement joins TRBV2 to TRBJ1-1; D is ambiguous. V gave up 1 base and J gave up 7 bases, with 16 bases separating them. Germline V CDR1 and CDR2: SNHLY, FYNNEI. CDR3 length: 15 residues. The CDR3, as DNA: TGTGCCAGCAGTGAAGAAAGGGTCGGGCAACGTGAAGCTTTCTTT. Translated, it gives CASSEERVGQREAFF.

The rearrangement joins TRBV7-3 to TRBJ2-7; the match to TRBD2 covers 10 bases. The CDR3 loop spans 15 amino acids. V dropped 1 base and J dropped 4; count of bases not matched to a gene: 4. Germline CDR1 reads SGHTA; CDR2 reads FQGTGA. The chain's CDR3 is CASSLRASGRYEQYF. The CDR3 DNA sequence: TGTGCCAGCAGCTTAAGGGCTAGCGGGAGATACGAGCAGTACTTC.

This chain connects TRBV4-1 to TRBJ2-7, with D uncertain. Germline values: CDR1 MGHRA, CDR2 YSYEKL. The CDR3 contains 13 residues. Trimming removed 6 bases at V and 6 bases at J, with 15 bases between. CDR3 sequence: CASRHNLGSEQYF. In DNA, the CDR3 is TGCGCCAGCAGACATAATCTCGGGTCCGAGCAGTACTTC.

This rearrangement joins TRBV6-5 to TRBJ1-5, with TRBD1 matching over 7 bases. This CDR3 contains 16 residues. The J segment lost 1 base and the V segment lost 0 bases, leaving 3 bases of the junction unmatched. Germline values: CDR1 MNHEY, CDR2 SVGAGI. The CDR3 is CASSYSTGESNQPQHF. In DNA form, the CDR3 reads TGTGCCAGCAGTTACTCTACAGGGGAGAGCAATCAGCCCCAGCATTTT.

This clone came up once. The chain is built from TRBV5-1 and TRBJ1-5, with D unresolved. Trimming pared 0 bases from V and 1 base from J, leaving 8 bases between. This CDR3 is built from 15 residues. Germline V gene data show CDR1 as SGHRS and CDR2 as YFSETQ. CDR3 loop: CASSLEGDSNQPQHF. DNA for the CDR3: TGCGCCAGCAGCTTGGAGGGAGACAGCAATCAGCCCCAGCATTTT. The complete variable domain, with remaining parts taken from reference TRBV5-1 and TRBJ1-5, reads KAGVTQTPRYLIKTRGQQVTLSCSPISGHRSVSWYQQTPGQGLQFLFEYFSETQRNKGNFPGRFSGRQFSNSRSEMNVSTLELGDSALYLCASSLEGDSNQPQHFGDGTRLSIL.

The V call is TRBV3-1 (or the pseudogene TRBV3-2), the J call TRBJ1-1; a possible D gene is TRBD1 (5 bases). This CDR3 has 11 residues. CDR1 is LGHDT, CDR2 YNNKEL, per germline (reference sequence). Between the trimmed V and J ends, which lost 3 bases and 10 bases, there was a span of 9 bases. In DNA, the CDR3 is TGTGCCAGCAGCCACGGGGGGGGAGCTTTCTTT. Its protein is CASSHGGGAFF.

The chain employs TRBV2 and TRBJ1-3; the D gene is possibly TRBD1 (6 bases). This CDR3 has 15 residues. V was cut by 8 bases and J by 0 bases, with 14 bases left in between. From germline, CDR1 is SNHLY and CDR2 FYNNEI. In DNA form, the CDR3 reads TGTGCCAGCTTCGGAGGGGGGTTCTCTGGAAACACCATATATTTT. Its protein is CASFGGGFSGNTIYF.

This rearrangement joins TRBV28 to TRBJ2-1; TRBD1 agrees at 8 bases. V was clipped by 2 bases and J by 6 bases; unmatched bases: 6. Germline-derived CDR1 and CDR2 are MDHEN and SYDVKM. The CDR3 loop spans 15 amino acids. The CDR3 spells CASSLRPTGGNEQFF. CDR3 nucleotide sequence: TGTGCCAGCAGTTTACGTCCTACAGGGGGCAATGAGCAGTTCTTC.

This chain links TRBV28 with TRBJ1-6; D gene unclear. CDR1 and CDR2 from the germline V gene are MDHEN and SYDVKM. Trimming removed 2 bases at V and 7 bases at J, with 9 bases between. There are 14 residues in the CDR3. The CDR3 coding sequence is TGTGCCAGCAGTTTAACGGGGAGAAATTCACCCCTCCACTTT. This gives the protein CASSLTGRNSPLHF.

The V and J genes are TRBV29-1 and TRBJ2-2, with no clear D. V was clipped by 0 bases and J by 6 bases, with 5 bases between them. The CDR3 extends over 12 amino acids. Germline CDR1 reads SQVTM; CDR2 reads ANQGSEA. CDR3 loop: CSVEDGPGELFF. As DNA, the CDR3 is TGCAGCGTTGAAGATGGGCCCGGGGAGCTGTTTTTT.

A single count supports this clone. The chain employs TRBV12-3 or TRBV12-4 and TRBJ2-7; D gene ambiguous. The CDR3 consists of 13 residues. Trimming stripped 1 base from V and 9 bases from J, with 13 bases between. The CDR3 nucleotides are TGTGCCAGCAGTTTAGGAGAACGACCGGCGCAGTACTTC. This encodes CASSLGERPAQYF.

CDR3 DNA sequence: TGTGCCAGCAGTTACCGGGGACAGGGTGGAAACACCATATATTTT. It codes for CASSYRGQGGNTIYF. The chain has TRBV6-5 and TRBJ1-3, with 9 positions matching TRBD1. This CDR3 contains 15 residues. Germline trimming cut 2 bases from V and 3 bases from J; bases unmatched to any gene: 2. Germline assignment: CDR1 MNHEY and CDR2 SVGAGI.

For this clone: This CDR3 fails to terminate in the conserved phenylalanine or tryptophan, so it likely reflects a read error. The DNA is left out, because the CDR3 cannot be placed on it with certainty; the CDR3 is given as TCRdb lists it. The sample carries other DNA sequences with the same CDR3. The chain uses TRBV19 and TRBJ2-7; the D call in the table, TRBD1, was not verified against the DNA. The CDR3 is made up of 13 amino acids, end residues included. Germline lookup yields CDR1 LNHDA and CDR2 SQIVND (reference sequence). The CDR3 reads CASGAGTPTRIML.

The gene calls are TRBV1 and TRBJ1-1; the tabulated D call, TRBD1, remains unverified against the DNA. TRBV1 is a recognized pseudogene. The CDR3 is 17 amino acids. As DNA, the CDR3 is TGCACCAGCAGCCCGAGTCGGGACAGCCTGCTGAACACTGAAGCTTTCTTT. Its translation: CTSSPSRDSLLNTEAFF.

This sequence joins TRBV9 and TRBJ2-2, with 8 bases that match TRBD2. This CDR3 contains 13 residues. Germline V gene lookup returns CDR1 SGDLS and CDR2 YYNGEE. V gave up 2 bases and J gave up 6 bases; unmatched junction bases: 0. CDR3 residues: CASSVREAGELFF. CDR3 in DNA: TGTGCCAGCAGCGTGCGGGAGGCCGGGGAGCTGTTTTTT. The variable domain in full, completed from reference TRBV9 and TRBJ2-2, reads DSGVTQTPKHLITATGQRVTLRCSPRSGDLSVYWYQQSLDQGLQFLIQYYNGEERAKGNILERFSAQQFPDLHSELNLSSLELGDSALYFCASSVREAGELFFGEGSRLTVL.

The rearrangement uses TRBV7-9 and TRBJ1-4; D may be TRBD1 (5 bases). Germline CDR1 is SEHNR and CDR2 is FQNEAQ (reference sequence). V was shortened by 2 bases and J by 8 bases, with 18 bases between the two germline ends. The length of the CDR3 is 16 residues. As DNA, the CDR3 is TGTGCCAGCAGCTTAAAGGGACCCCCGAAGGAGGAAAAACTGTTTTTT. As protein: CASSLKGPPKEEKLFF.

This clone was seen a handful of times. CDR3 DNA: TGCGCCAGCAGTACAGGGGCCACTGAAGCTTTCTTT. Protein: CASSTGATEAFF. The chain is built from TRBV10-2 and TRBJ1-1, with 7 bases matching TRBD1. V trimming: 5 bases; J trimming: 4 bases; junction bases outside the gene matches: 1. This CDR3 comprises 12 residues. Germline V gives CDR1 WSHSY, CDR2 SAAADI.

The CDR3: CASSYRSVKGDTQYF. CDR3 nucleotides: TGTGCCAGCAGTTACAGATCCGTAAAAGGGGATACGCAGTATTTT. This chain joins TRBV6-5 and TRBJ2-3, with D unclear. This CDR3 region has 15 residues. V gave up 2 bases and J gave up 6 bases, with 15 bases separating them. Germline V gene sequence: CDR1 MNHEY, CDR2 SVGAGI.

The chain has TRBV30 and TRBJ1-4; 7 nucleotides line up with TRBD1. Germline V lookup: CDR1 GTSNPN, CDR2 SVGIG (reference sequence). The CDR3 length is 13 residues. CDR3 residues: CAGAWDSLEKLFF. The CDR3 nucleotides are TGTGCTGGGGCCTGGGACAGCTTAGAAAAACTGTTTTTT. The whole variable domain, filled in from reference TRBV30 and TRBJ1-4, reads SQTIHQWPATLVQPVGSPLSLECTVEGTSNPNLYWYRQAAGRGLQLLFYSVGIGQISSEVPQNLSASRPQDRQFILSSKKLLLSDSGFYLCAGAWDSLEKLFFGSGTQLSVL.

The V and J genes are TRBV5-1 and TRBJ1-6; perhaps TRBD1 as D (6 bases). The CDR3 consists of 17 residues. V was pared by 4 bases and J by 0 bases, with 14 bases between. CDR1 SGHRS and CDR2 YFSETQ come from the germline V gene. The CDR3 loop reads CASSPRADSSYNSPLHF. The CDR3 DNA reads TGCGCCAGCAGCCCACGAGCGGACAGCTCCTATAATTCACCCCTCCACTTT.

The sample holds a few counts of this clone. This rearrangement joins TRBV20-1 to TRBJ1-1; D uncertain. Germline V gene lookup returns CDR1 DFQATT and CDR2 SNEGSKA (reference sequence). This CDR3 has 11 amino acids. The germline V and J ends were trimmed by 1 base and 3 bases, with 3 bases remaining between them. CDR3 loop: CSARVDTEAFF. DNA for the CDR3: TGCAGTGCTAGAGTGGACACTGAAGCTTTCTTT.

This clone came up once. V usage is TRBV3-1 (or the pseudogene TRBV3-2) and J usage is TRBJ1-5; tentatively, D is TRBD1 (5 bases). Germline CDR1 reads LGHDT; CDR2 reads YNNKEL (reference sequence). The CDR3 has 15 residues. V gave up 1 base and J gave up 4 bases, with 11 bases separating them. CDR3 region: CASSQGRGGNQPQHF. In DNA form, the CDR3 reads TGTGCCAGCAGCCAAGGACGGGGGGGGAATCAGCCCCAGCATTTT.

The genes are TRBV24-1 and TRBJ1-3; D gene unclear. This CDR3 region has 15 residues. V was shortened by 0 bases and J by 10 bases, with 15 bases between the two germline ends. Germline CDR1 is KGHDR and CDR2 is SFDVKD. The CDR3 sequence is CATSDLMGGLRTIYF. In DNA, the CDR3 is TGTGCCACCAGTGATTTGATGGGCGGGCTCAGGACCATATATTTT.

The CDR3, as DNA: TGTGCCAGCAGCTTAGTAGCGGGAAGAGGGTTCTTC. Its translation: CASSLVAGRGFF. This chain connects TRBV7-8 to TRBJ2-1; 8 nucleotides match TRBD2. CDR3 length: 12 amino acids. Germline V gives CDR1 SGHVS, CDR2 FQNEAQ. V dropped 1 base and J dropped 15; count of bases not matched to a gene: 5. Full variable domain (missing parts from reference TRBV7-8 and TRBJ2-1): GAGVSQSPRYKVAKRGQDVALRCDPISGHVSLFWYQQALGQGPEFLTYFQNEAQLDKSGLPSDRFFAERPEGSVSTLKIQRTQQEDSAVYLCASSLVAGRGFFGPGTRLTVL.

This clone was seen repeatedly, ten times or more. The chain couples TRBV14 to TRBJ2-3; 10 bases fit TRBD2. Trimming cost V 5 bases and J 1 base; bases outside gene matches: 6. This CDR3 contains 16 residues. In germline, CDR1 is SGHDN, CDR2 FVKESK. DNA for the CDR3: TGTGCCAGCAGCTCGCCGGGACTAGCGCGCACAGATACGCAGTATTTT. Amino acids: CASSSPGLARTDTQYF.

This clone was observed a single time. The gene calls are TRBV7-3 and TRBJ2-1; TRBD2 matches at 10 bases. This CDR3 is 14 amino acids long. Per germline, CDR1 SGHTA and CDR2 FQGTGA. V was clipped by 5 bases and J by 4 bases; unmatched bases: 2. The CDR3 nucleotides are TGTGCCAGCAGCCTTAGCGGGGGGTACAATGAGCAGTTCTTC. Encoded protein: CASSLSGGYNEQFF.

The J gene is TRBJ2-5, the V gene TRBV19; perhaps TRBD1 as D (5 bases). V was pared by 5 bases and J by 3 bases, with 13 bases between. The CDR3 covers 14 residues. Germline V CDR1 and CDR2: LNHDA, SQIVND (reference sequence). The CDR3 is CASSLWQGEETQYF. CDR3 coding DNA: TGTGCCAGTAGTTTGTGGCAGGGCGAAGAGACCCAGTACTTC.

The chain carries TRBV28 and TRBJ2-1; D is unclear. Germline V CDR1 and CDR2: MDHEN, SYDVKM. V lost 5 bases and J lost 6, with 20 bases in between. The CDR3 length is 16 residues. CDR3 bases: TGTGCCAGCAGTCCCAGATGGCTACCGACCTTCAATGAGCAGTTCTTC. As protein: CASSPRWLPTFNEQFF. The whole variable domain, filled in from reference TRBV28 and TRBJ2-1, reads DVKVTQSSRYLVKRTGEKVFLECVQDMDHENMFWYRQDPGLGLRLIYFSYDVKMKEKGDIPEGYSVSREKKERFSLILESASTNQTSMYLCASSPRWLPTFNEQFFGPGTRLTVL.

This sequence joins TRBV3-1 (or the pseudogene TRBV3-2) and TRBJ1-2, with D tentatively TRBD1 (6 bases). The CDR3 sequence is 16 residues long. Germline loops: CDR1 LGHDT, CDR2 YNNKEL (reference sequence). V was shortened by 3 bases and J by 2 bases, with 16 bases between the two germline ends. The CDR3 nucleotides read TGTGCCAGCAGCCACACTTTAGGGGGGGGGAACTATGGCTACACCTTC. Translated: CASSHTLGGGNYGYTF.